This TCR beta chain was sequenced in a study of cytomegalovirus exposure and HLA in healthy donors. V lost 3 bases, J lost 4 bases, and 0 bases stayed unmatched. The CDR3 loop spans 12 amino acids. The germline gives CDR1 SGDLS, CDR2 YYNGEE. The PCR used 60 Vbeta and 13 Jbeta primers. TCRdb keeps only in-frame clones here, not all; method: immunoSEQ multiplex PCR. The repertoire shows 120,000 to 150,000 clones; the top ten hold around 1.5%. The sequenced sample was PBMCs. The chain links TRBV9 to TRBJ2-5, with 7 bases that match TRBD2. The TCR originated in a woman in her forties or fifties in good health and CMV-seronegative. The CDR3 reads CASSERGETQYF. The CDR3 DNA follows: TGTGCCAGCAGCGAGCGGGGAGAGACCCAGTACTTC. Complete variable domain (other parts from reference TRBV9 and TRBJ2-5): DSGVTQTPKHLITATGQRVTLRCSPRSGDLSVYWYQQSLDQGLQFLIQYYNGEERAKGNILERFSAQQFPDLHSELNLSSLELGDSALYFCASSERGETQYFGPGTRLLVL.